This entry is about one TCR beta chain. Antigen: not known. The data belong to a study of blood T cells in healthy people across ages. This CDR3 has 15 amino acids. V lost 0 bases and J lost 5; bases outside the gene matches: 7. Germline CDR1 and CDR2: SGHKS and YYEKEE (reference sequence). A second PCR of about 7 to 12 cycles used a sample-barcoded 5' primer and a J-beta primer mix. A template-switch adaptor with 12 random nucleotides tagged each cDNA molecule. Via MiXCR, TCRdb re-called the 5' RACE reads, giving one row per CDR3 protein. The data show about 1,000,000 distinct CDR3 sequences, around 45% seen once. Findings and caveats of the study: Estimated diversity that came from one million T cells was considered an underestimate. No one knew whether donors had CMV, which possibly confounded expanded clonotype changes.

The sequence was collected from a woman aged 55-69 years in good health. The V gene is TRBV5-5, the J gene TRBJ2-5, with 7 bases that match TRBD1. Sequencing was done on a sample of blood. This CDR3 reads CASSLGSSGGETQYF. For the CDR3, the DNA is TGTGCCAGCAGCTTGGGTTCGTCAGGGGGTGAGACCCAGTACTTC.